A selection of T cell receptor beta chains follows, all from one sample in a study of blood T cell repertoires in COVID-19. Here immunoSEQ multiplex PCR was the method, and the copy in TCRdb shows in-frame clones only, minus some. The table has 150,000 or so clones, around 88% seen once. The specimen sequenced was peripheral blood. These TCRs come from a man in his fifties or sixties with acute or convalescent COVID-19. CDR3s include the opening cysteine and the closing phenylalanine or tryptophan. Each record gives: J gene, V gene, clone size, D gene, CDR3 DNA, CDR3 protein. D genes are given only for firm matches. The size of a clone is reported for some rows only, either as once, few or many, or as a class for expanded clones.

TRBJ1-2,TRBV10-2,-,-,TGCGCCAGCAGTGACCTGGATGAGGCCGTGGGCTACACCTTC,CASSDLDEAVGYTF
TRBJ1-2,TRBV18,-,TRBD1,TGTGCCAGCTCTCCTGAACGACCGGGACAGGGTTATGGCTACACCTTC,CASSPERPGQGYGYTF
TRBJ1-2,TRBV24-1,-,TRBD1,TGTGCCACCAGTGATTCCCGGACAGGGCCTTTCTATGGCTACACCTTC,CATSDSRTGPFYGYTF
TRBJ2-1,TRBV2,-,TRBD2,TGTGCCAGCCGACGACTAGCGGGAGTTGTCTATGAGCAGTTCTTC,CASRRLAGVVYEQFF
TRBJ1-2,TRBV28,-,-,TGTGCCAGCAGTTCTACTGCTCGGGGTAAGCGTGGCTACACCTTC,CASSSTARGKRGYTF
TRBJ1-6,TRBV14,-,-,TGTGCCAGCAGCCAACAGGGATTCTGGTCACCCCTCCACTTT,CASSQQGFWSPLHF
TRBJ2-2,TRBV5-1,-,-,TGCGCCAGCACCCTAGTCGCGAGGTCCGGGGAGCTGTTTTTT,CASTLVARSGELFF
TRBJ1-6,TRBV5-1,once,-,TGCGCCAGCAGCTTCGCGAGGACTAGGGGGTTTGTGAATTCACCCCTCCACTTT,CASSFARTRGFVNSPLHF
TRBJ1-2,TRBV5-5,once,-,TGTGCCAGCAGCGGGAGTGGGGGGTCTAACTATGGCTACACCTTC,CASSGSGGSNYGYTF
TRBJ1-4,TRBV4-2,-,-,TGTGCCAGCAGCCACGAGGACGAGGGGGATGAAAAACTGTTTTTT,CASSHEDEGDEKLFF
TRBJ1-6,TRBV3-1/TRBV3-2,-,-,TGTGCCAGCAGCCACTACCGGGGGGGCAATTCCTATAATTCACCCCTCCACTTT,CASSHYRGGNSYNSPLHF
TRBJ2-7,TRBV6-5,-,TRBD2,TGTGCCAGCAGTTACCGGGGGGGGTTAGAGCAGTACTTC,CASSYRGGLEQYF
TRBJ2-5,TRBV2,few,-,TGTGCCAGCAGTGAAGCGCTTAGTGGGGGGGAGACCCAGTACTTC,CASSEALSGGETQYF
TRBJ1-6,TRBV25-1,-,-,TGTGCCAGCAGTCCACGGTCTAATTCACCCCTCCACTTT,CASSPRSNSPLHF
TRBJ2-3,TRBV27,-,TRBD1,TGTGCCAGCACCCACTTAGGACAGGGCACAGATACGCAGTATTTT,CASTHLGQGTDTQYF
TRBJ1-5,TRBV19,once,-,TGTGCCAGTAGCACCGCCCGCCAGGGAGGTCAGCCCCAGCATTTT,CASSTARQGGQPQHF
TRBJ2-7,TRBV6-1,-,-,TGTGCCAGCAGTGAAGCGCAGGGTCCGTATAGCGAGCAGTACTTC,CASSEAQGPYSEQYF
TRBJ1-3,TRBV9,-,TRBD1,TGTGCCAGCAGCGTAGATGCTGGGACAGCTGGAAACACCATATATTTT,CASSVDAGTAGNTIYF
TRBJ1-6,TRBV3-1/TRBV3-2,-,TRBD1,TGTGCCAGCAGCCAAGACAGGGGGTCACCCCTCCACTTT,CASSQDRGSPLHF
TRBJ1-1,TRBV2,few,TRBD1,TGTGCCAGCAGTAGACAGGGCACGAACACTGAAGCTTTCTTT,CASSRQGTNTEAFF
TRBJ2-7,TRBV18,-,-,TGTGCCAGCTCACCTCTTCCCAGGGTGGCCGACGAGCAGTACTTC,CASSPLPRVADEQYF
TRBJ1-2,TRBV6-5,-,TRBD1,TGTGCCAGCAGTTCCTCGACAGGGGGCGATGGCTACACCTTC,CASSSSTGGDGYTF